The 17 T cell receptor beta chains presented below share a single source sample, sequenced in a study of Graves' ophthalmopathy and Graves' hyperthyroidism. Investigators amplified TCR beta CDR3 regions from RNA transcripts. Investigators did first-round RT-PCR with HTBI primers, then second-round multiplex PCR. From the multiplex PCR reads, TCRdb called clonotypes with MiXCR, one entry per CDR3 protein. The data contain about 1.1 million distinct CDR3 sequences, about 36% of them singletons. The sample was peripheral blood or thyroid tissue (not recorded which). The receptors were sampled from an adult man with Graves' hyperthyroidism.

The genes are TRBV10-2 and TRBJ2-7; 9 bases are a match to TRBD1. The CDR3 length is 16 residues. Germline V gene sequence: CDR1 WSHSY, CDR2 SAAADI. The J segment lost 5 bases and the V segment lost 6 bases, leaving 14 bases of the junction unmatched. The CDR3: CASRRLPGTGFDEQYF. CDR3 bases: TGCGCCAGCAGAAGACTACCCGGGACAGGGTTCGACGAGCAGTACTTC.

This clonotype was recorded many times. This chain joins TRBV4-3 and TRBJ2-7; TRBD1 is a possible D gene (5 bases). This CDR3 is built from 15 residues. The germline V and J ends were trimmed by 0 bases and 7 bases, with 16 bases remaining between them. The germline V gene has CDR1 LGHNA and CDR2 YSLEER. CDR3 amino acids: CASSQELDTLREQYF. The DNA for the CDR3 is TGCGCCAGCAGCCAAGAACTGGACACCCTGCGAGAGCAGTACTTC.

The sample holds many counts of this clonotype. The J gene is TRBJ1-5, the V gene TRBV7-2; D perhaps matches TRBD1 (5 bases). Trimming removed 5 bases from V and 6 bases from J, with 17 bases in between. The CDR3 loop spans 15 amino acids. Germline lookup yields CDR1 SGHTA and CDR2 FQGNSA. CDR3 region: CASSAHEGRGQPQHF. Here the CDR3 DNA reads TGTGCCAGCAGCGCCCATGAGGGGCGAGGTCAGCCCCAGCATTTT.

This sequence joins TRBV10-2 and TRBJ1-5; D gene uncertain. Trimming left V 0 bases short and J 0 bases short, with 3 bases between. This CDR3 has 14 residues. The germline V gene has CDR1 WSHSY and CDR2 SAAADI. The DNA for the CDR3 is TGCGCCAGCAGTGAGTCTGATAGCAATCAGCCCCAGCATTTT. Encoded protein: CASSESDSNQPQHF.

This sequence joins TRBV29-1 and TRBJ1-2; tentative D call: TRBD1 (6 bases). V lost 2 bases and J lost 4, with 11 bases in between. This CDR3 contains 13 residues. Germline CDR1 is SQVTM and CDR2 is ANQGSEA. CDR3 bases: TGCAGCGTTGAAACAGGGCGAGTCTATGGCTACACCTTC. Protein product: CSVETGRVYGYTF.

This clonotype was recorded many times. A junction end diverges from the germline sequence, so it may reflect a read error. The gene calls are TRBV5-1 and TRBJ1-5, with a tentative D call TRBD1 (5 bases). Germline CDR1 reads SGHRS; CDR2 reads YFSETQ. This CDR3 contains 14 residues. The CDR3 DNA reads as TGTGCCAGCAGCTTGGGACCGACCAATCAGCCCCAGCATTTT. Translating it yields CASSLGPTNQPQHF.

In its sample, this clonotype was seen many times. The chain combines TRBV5-6 with TRBJ2-6; the D is unclear. The length of the CDR3 is 15 residues. The ends were cut back, 1 base at V and 0 bases at J, with 5 bases in the middle. Germline V gene lookup returns CDR1 SGHDT and CDR2 YYEEEE. This chain's CDR3 is CASSLPGSGANVLTF. CDR3 nucleotide sequence: TGTGCCAGCAGCTTGCCGGGCTCTGGGGCCAACGTCCTGACTTTC.

This clonotype appeared many times. The J gene is TRBJ2-7, the V gene TRBV29-1; 7 positions match TRBD2. The V gene's germline CDR1 is SQVTM and CDR2 ANQGSEA. The trim removed 4 bases at V and 3 bases at J, leaving 9 bases unmatched. The CDR3 has 14 amino acids. CDR3 bases: TGCAGCGTTGGTTTGCTAGCGGACAACTACGAGCAGTACTTC. It yields the protein CSVGLLADNYEQYF.

Note on this clonotype: At one end, the junction sequence differs from germline, possibly due to a read error. The chain uses TRBV5-1 and TRBJ1-5; D is ambiguous. CDR1 SGHRS and CDR2 YFSETQ come from the germline V gene. The CDR3 length is 13 residues. CDR3 in amino acids: CASSDGRKETQHF. CDR3 in DNA: TGTGCCAGCAGCGACGGTAGGAAGGAGACCCAGCATTTT.

This clonotype was seen only a few times. The chain carries TRBV25-1 and TRBJ2-7, with a weak D call TRBD1 (5 bases). The CDR3 length is 16 residues. Trimming removed 5 bases at V and 0 bases at J, with 17 bases between. Germline V gene sequence: CDR1 MGHDK, CDR2 SYGVNS. CDR3 DNA sequence: TGTGCCAGCAGTCCCTACTCAGGGTTGAGCTCCTACGAGCAGTACTTC. This encodes CASSPYSGLSSYEQYF.

This clonotype was seen many times. V is TRBV2 and J is TRBJ2-7; 7 bases fit TRBD1. Germline V gives CDR1 SNHLY, CDR2 FYNNEI. The CDR3 is 14 amino acids. The trim removed 5 bases at V and 0 bases at J, leaving 4 bases unmatched. The DNA of the CDR3 is TGTGCCAGCAGTATGCGGACAGGCTCCTACGAGCAGTACTTC. Its translation is CASSMRTGSYEQYF.

The V and J genes are TRBV10-3 and TRBJ2-5, with TRBD2 matching over 10 bases. Looked up from germline, CDR1 is ENHRY and CDR2 is SYGVKD. J gave up 3 bases and V 4 bases, and 5 bases lay outside the gene matches. The CDR3 has 15 amino acids. The CDR3 region has the DNA TGTGCCATCAGTGTCGGAGGACTAGCGGAAGAGACCCAGTACTTC. This gives the protein CAISVGGLAEETQYF.

In its sample, this clonotype was seen many times. The J gene is TRBJ2-5, the V gene TRBV7-2; the D gene is possibly TRBD2 (5 bases). Germline V lookup: CDR1 SGHTA, CDR2 FQGNSA. The germline V and J ends were trimmed by 1 base and 5 bases, with 17 bases remaining between them. The CDR3 totals 16 residues. The CDR3 coding sequence is TGTGCCAGCAGCTTAGGAGTAAATCGGTGGGAGGAGACCCAGTACTTC. Its translation: CASSLGVNRWEETQYF.

A remark on this clonotype: With a much larger clone just one base away, this may be a read error. This chain connects TRBV5-1 to TRBJ2-7; 7 positions agree with TRBD1. Germline CDR1 and CDR2: SGHRS and YFSETQ. The V and J ends lost 4 bases and 2 bases, in that order; junction bases with no gene match: 12. This CDR3 comprises 16 residues. In nucleotides, the CDR3 is TGCGCCAGCAGCCAAAAGGAGGACAGGAAAGCCTACGAGCAGTACTTC. Translated, it gives CASSQKEDRKAYEQYF.

In its sample, this clonotype was seen many times. This chain uses TRBV4-1 with TRBJ1-1; the D gene is possibly TRBD1 (6 bases). Germline assignment: CDR1 MGHRA and CDR2 YSYEKL. The CDR3 contains 15 residues. The ends were cut back, 0 bases at V and 1 base at J, with 9 bases in the middle. The CDR3 coding sequence is TGCGCCAGCAGCCAAGATTCGACAGGGAACACTGAAGCTTTCTTT. Protein sequence: CASSQDSTGNTEAFF.

In its sample, this clonotype was seen a few times. This chain joins TRBV5-1 and TRBJ2-7; no definite D call. From germline, CDR1 is SGHRS and CDR2 YFSETQ. Trimming shortened V by 1 base and J by 4 bases, and 12 bases separated the two germline ends. This CDR3 has 14 residues. DNA for the CDR3: TGCGCCAGCAGCTTGACACCTTCGGAGTACGAGCAGTACTTC. Its translation is CASSLTPSEYEQYF.

This clonotype was seen repeatedly, ten times or more. The chain is built from TRBV6-5 and TRBJ1-5; D unclear. Germline V gene data show CDR1 as MNHEY and CDR2 as SVGAGI. V was pared by 6 bases and J by 3 bases, with 15 bases between. CDR3 size: 15 residues. The CDR3 nucleotides read TGTGCCAGCAGGACGACACAGATCTCCAATCAGCCCCAGCATTTT. Its translation: CASRTTQISNQPQHF.